This is a list of T cell receptor beta chains from one sample in a study of control samples from healthy donors and cancer patients. The protocol was immunoSEQ multiplex PCR, while the TCRdb copy is restricted to in-frame clones and leaves out a portion. This sample has roughly 120,000 clones, with approximately 95% found just once. Source material: blood. The source is a man aged 25 to 40 in good health. Both conserved end residues are part of each CDR3.

v_call	cdr3_aa
TRBV6-2/TRBV6-3	CASSPSGGRYGEQFF
TRBV5-3	CARSLRQGQSFWEQYF
TRBV10-2	CASSEAGGGNQPQHF
TRBV19	CASRVLQGDSQPQHF
TRBV27	CASRGGRPEAFF
TRBV7-2	CASSLLGQGAISNSPLHF
TRBV9	CASSVYRGNSPLHF
TRBV14	CASPARGDRAIYF
TRBV30	CAWSSQLTGGTQYF
TRBV19	CASSLRGNTEAFF
TRBV5-4	CASRGLTDTQYF
TRBV18	CASSPSVLNTEAFF
TRBV2	CASKGVRNTGELFF
TRBV3-1/TRBV3-2	CASSQASGGAKETQYF
TRBV28	CASSPTGWAHQPQHF
TRBV5-1	CASSLDVGGNQPQHF
TRBV7-9	CASSSIRGAGKYGYGYTF
TRBV27	CASSLQTGAMDGYTF
TRBV30	CAWSRQVTYEQYF
TRBV18	CASSSFARGDTGELFF
TRBV2	CASSEATGVPEAFF
TRBV2	CATSNTAGTRGPPDTQYF
TRBV19	CASTLGVGELFF
TRBV11-1	CASSLIWTDNTGELFF
TRBV5-6	CASSSQGRVYGNTIYF
TRBV30	CAWTRTSANTGELFF
TRBV11-2	CASSLWTGGLYNEQFF
TRBV19	CASSINKAAPGPQHF
TRBV3-1/TRBV3-2	CASSHFGQKRRNRVGEKLFF
TRBV29-1	CSVGTVNEQFF
TRBV4-1	CASSRQGDYGYTF
TRBV5-4	CASSLWRQVSGYTF
TRBV2	CASSEAAGEYEQYF
TRBV19	CASSPGRLDYNEQFF
TRBV6-5	CARVTGYYSYEQYF
TRBV3-1/TRBV3-2	CASSQDPGRGQPQHF
TRBV19	CASSIARTSPYEQYF
TRBV5-4	CASSSAGGPDTQYF
TRBV11-2	CASSLMRVSTDTQYF
TRBV6-1	CASSEDRGGGGYTF
TRBV12-5	CASGPIGGAARTEAFF
TRBV9	CASSVKGADIYEQYF
TRBV6-2/TRBV6-3	CASSPGQGGPEAFF
TRBV30	CAWNGQLDQPQHF
TRBV7-2	CASSFGQMNTEAFF
TRBV7-9	CASSLEWVRNTIYF
TRBV19	CASSRSGAPNQPQHF
TRBV11-2	CASSLAAGEYNEQFF